This T cell receptor beta chain was documented in a study of blood T cell repertoires in COVID-19. CDR3 length: 16 residues. V dropped 4 bases and J dropped 5; count of bases not matched to a gene: 11. Germline V gene lookup returns CDR1 SGHVS and CDR2 FQNEAQ. Only in-frame clones appear in the TCRdb table, and some are missing; sequencing was by immunoSEQ multiplex PCR. This repertoire shows roughly 300,000 clones, roughly 90% found once; its top ten account for roughly 6.8%. The clonotype originates from a woman younger than 45 with COVID-19, enrolled during active disease. The sequenced sample consisted of peripheral blood. This chain connects TRBV7-8 to TRBJ2-3; 8 bases line up with TRBD2. The CDR3 DNA is TGTGCCAGCAGCTCCCAGGGGAGTAGCGGGATAGATACGCAGTATTTT. Translated, it gives CASSSQGSSGIDTQYF.